This entry lists 31 T cell receptor beta chains sequenced from one sample in a study of blood T cell repertoires in COVID-19. The method was immunoSEQ multiplex PCR; TCRdb's version includes in-frame clones alone and lacks a portion of them. The sample has around 50,000 clones; roughly 87% are singletons. Material for sequencing was peripheral blood. The receptors here all came from a woman of 80 years or more with COVID-19, enrolled during active disease.

The J gene is TRBJ1-1, the V gene TRBV7-9, with 7 bases aligning to TRBD1. Germline V lookup: CDR1 SEHNR, CDR2 FQNEAQ (reference sequence). The junction had 13 bases not matched to a gene; V was cut back by 6 bases and J by 6 bases. The CDR3 covers 15 residues. Here the CDR3 DNA reads TGTGCCAGCAGTATAATGACAGGGACGGGGGCTGAAGCTTTCTTT. Its translation is CASSIMTGTGAEAFF.

The chain links TRBV9 to TRBJ1-2, with TRBD1 identical over 9 bases. CDR1 and CDR2 (germline): SGDLS, YYNGEE. The CDR3 runs to 16 residues. Unmatched junction bases numbered 14, after V lost 4 bases and J lost 7 bases. CDR3 in amino acids: CASSRSGGTGGSGYTF. CDR3 coding DNA: TGTGCCAGCAGCCGGAGTGGGGGAACAGGGGGCTCTGGCTACACCTTC. The full variable domain, rest sourced from reference TRBV9 and TRBJ1-2, is DSGVTQTPKHLITATGQRVTLRCSPRSGDLSVYWYQQSLDQGLQFLIQYYNGEERAKGNILERFSAQQFPDLHSELNLSSLELGDSALYFCASSRSGGTGGSGYTFGSGTRLTVV.

This chain connects TRBV30 to TRBJ2-1, with D perhaps TRBD2 (5 bases). CDR1 and CDR2 (germline): GTSNPN, SVGIG (reference sequence). Trimming pared 3 bases from V and 10 bases from J, leaving 10 bases between. The CDR3 covers 11 residues. CDR3 sequence reads: CAWSLGGEQFF. CDR3 bases: TGTGCCTGGAGCTTAGGCGGGGAGCAGTTCTTC.

J is TRBJ1-2 and V is TRBV2, with TRBD1 matching over 9 bases. The germline V gene has CDR1 SNHLY and CDR2 FYNNEI. V lost 6 bases and J lost 7; bases outside the gene matches: 3. This CDR3 has 12 amino acids. CDR3 loop: CASRTGGGGYTF. CDR3 nucleotides: TGTGCCAGCAGGACAGGGGGTGGTGGCTACACCTTC.

This rearrangement joins TRBV6-2 or TRBV6-3 to TRBJ1-1; perhaps TRBD1 as D (5 bases). The CDR3 totals 17 residues. CDR1 and CDR2 from the germline V gene are MNHEY and SVGEGT. Trimming took 3 bases from V and 4 from J, leaving 21 bases between them. The CDR3 reads CASSYPPVPGGGTEAFF. CDR3 bases: TGTGCCAGCAGTTATCCGCCCGTACCGGGGGGGGGCACTGAAGCTTTCTTT.

V is TRBV15 and J is TRBJ1-1, with D tentatively TRBD1 (5 bases). V was trimmed by 3 bases and J by 0 bases, leaving 14 bases between them. Germline V CDR1 and CDR2: LNHNV, YYDKDF (reference sequence). The CDR3 sequence is 16 residues long. The CDR3 nucleotides read TGTGCCACCAGCAGTCGCAGGGTGTATCTGAACACTGAAGCTTTCTTT. This translates into CATSSRRVYLNTEAFF.

The rearrangement uses TRBV5-6 and TRBJ2-1, with 8 positions matching TRBD2. The CDR3 covers 16 residues. Germline CDR1 and CDR2: SGHDT and YYEEEE. V lost 4 bases to trimming and J lost 2 bases; unmatched junction nucleotides: 8. The CDR3 protein is CASSRRGGEPYNEQFF. Here the CDR3 DNA reads TGTGCCAGCAGCAGACGGGGGGGCGAACCCTACAATGAGCAGTTCTTC.

This clone appeared once. V usage is TRBV7-9 and J usage is TRBJ2-3; tentatively, D is TRBD2 (5 bases). Trimming removed 4 bases at V and 4 bases at J, with 9 bases between. The CDR3 is made up of 13 amino acids. The V gene's germline CDR1 is SEHNR and CDR2 FQNEAQ (reference sequence). The chain's CDR3 is CASSYFGADTQYF. In nucleotides, the CDR3 is TGTGCCAGCAGCTATTTCGGGGCAGATACGCAGTATTTT. The complete variable domain, with remaining parts taken from reference TRBV7-9 and TRBJ2-3, reads DTGVSQNPRHKITKRGQNVTFRCDPISEHNRLYWYRQTLGQGPEFLTYFQNEAQLEKSRLLSDRFSAERPKGSFSTLEIQRTEQGDSAMYLCASSYFGADTQYFGPGTRLTVL.

This clone was seen a handful of times. This chain connects TRBV28 to TRBJ1-5; 9 bases match TRBD1. Trimming removed 6 bases from V and 4 bases from J; junction bases left unmatched: 7. The CDR3 covers 15 residues. Germline CDR1 and CDR2: MDHEN and SYDVKM. The CDR3 DNA reads as TGTGCCAGCAGCACAGGGGGCGCTGGGAATCAGCCCCAGCATTTT. Translated: CASSTGGAGNQPQHF.

This chain uses TRBV12-3 or TRBV12-4 with TRBJ1-4, with 10 bases aligning to TRBD1. J was trimmed by 5 bases and V by 6 bases; bases with no gene match: 0. The CDR3 length is 13 residues. In DNA, the CDR3 is TGTGCCAGCAGGGGACAGGGGAATGAAAAACTGTTTTTT. Encoded protein: CASRGQGNEKLFF.

Written as DNA, the CDR3 is TGTGCCAGCAGCTTGGTGGGACAGAGCTCCTACGAGCAGTACTTC. Amino acid sequence: CASSLVGQSSYEQYF. The chain combines TRBV5-6 with TRBJ2-7; 7 bases align to TRBD1. Germline V CDR1 and CDR2: SGHDT, YYEEEE. The CDR3 is 15 amino acids. V lost 0 bases and J lost 0; bases outside the gene matches: 3.

CDR3 nucleotide sequence: TGTGCCAGCAGCCGGACTGGGATCAGAAACACTGAAGCTTTCTTT. It translates to CASSRTGIRNTEAFF. This chain joins TRBV6-5 and TRBJ1-1; D not certain. The V and J ends lost 6 bases and 2 bases respectively, with 16 bases between them. The CDR3 runs 15 residues. Germline CDR1 and CDR2: MNHEY and SVGAGI.

The genes are TRBV11-2 and TRBJ2-3; D is unresolved. This CDR3 is built from 13 residues. CDR1 and CDR2 (germline): SGHAT, FQNNGV. V dropped 0 bases and J dropped 8 bases, with 9 bases sitting between them. The CDR3 sequence: CASSLDLVRTQYF. The DNA of the CDR3 is TGTGCCAGCAGCTTAGATCTAGTACGTACGCAGTATTTT.

The chain recombines TRBV10-1 with TRBJ2-3, with 9 bases identical to TRBD2. CDR3 size: 17 residues. V trimming: 3 bases; J trimming: 6 bases; junction bases outside the gene matches: 13. Germline values: CDR1 WNHNN, CDR2 SYGVQD (reference sequence). The chain's CDR3 is CASSDGGRGGAWDTQYF. CDR3 coding DNA: TGCGCCAGCAGTGATGGAGGTCGCGGGGGGGCTTGGGATACGCAGTATTTT.

The gene calls are TRBV2 and TRBJ2-1; 7 bases agree with TRBD1. With V trimmed by 5 bases and J by 0 bases, 7 bases remained unmatched. Germline V gene data show CDR1 as SNHLY and CDR2 as FYNNEI. The CDR3 is 16 residues long. In DNA, the CDR3 is TGTGCCAGCAGTTCACTACAGGGGAGCTCCTACAATGAGCAGTTCTTC. Translating gives CASSSLQGSSYNEQFF.

Details on this clone: Other DNA sequences in this sample translate to the same CDR3. The V call is TRBV5-1, the J call TRBJ1-2; D possibly corresponds to TRBD1 (6 bases). Trimming removed 3 bases from V and 1 base from J, with 7 bases in between. The CDR3 has 13 amino acids. Germline CDR1 and CDR2: SGHRS and YFSETQ. The CDR3 region is CASSSQGNYGYTF. Written as DNA, the CDR3 is TGCGCCAGCAGCTCACAGGGTAACTATGGCTACACCTTC.

The CDR3, as DNA: TGCGCCAGCAGCCTAGGGGGGGACACAGATACGCAGTATTTT. Translated, it gives CASSLGGDTDTQYF. The chain is built from TRBV5-1 and TRBJ2-3; a possible D gene is TRBD2 (7 bases). V was trimmed by 4 bases and J by 2 bases, leaving 11 bases between them. Germline CDR1 is SGHRS and CDR2 is YFSETQ. The CDR3 runs 14 residues. The full variable domain, in which reference TRBV5-1 and TRBJ2-3 provide the parts outside the CDR3, is KAGVTQTPRYLIKTRGQQVTLSCSPISGHRSVSWYQQTPGQGLQFLFEYFSETQRNKGNFPGRFSGRQFSNSRSEMNVSTLELGDSALYLCASSLGGDTDTQYFGPGTRLTVL.

In this sample, this clone turned up a few times. The rearrangement joins TRBV6-6 to TRBJ1-5; D remains unclear. The CDR3 contains 15 residues. Per germline, CDR1 MNHNY and CDR2 SVGAGI (reference sequence). V was cut by 5 bases and J by 1 base, with 12 bases left in between. The CDR3 nucleotides are TGTGCCAGCAGTAAGACGGGGTCAAGCAATCAGCCCCAGCATTTT. It specifies CASSKTGSSNQPQHF.

This rearrangement joins TRBV19 to TRBJ1-2; 8 bases map to TRBD1. The CDR3 loop spans 12 amino acids. V lost 5 bases and J lost 7; bases outside the gene matches: 3. Germline V CDR1 and CDR2: LNHDA, SQIVND (reference sequence). CDR3 nucleotides: TGTGCCAGTAGTTTCCAGGGGGCTGGCTACACCTTC. It specifies CASSFQGAGYTF.

The chain couples TRBV7-9 to TRBJ1-6; D not certain. CDR1 SEHNR and CDR2 FQNEAQ come from the germline V gene (reference sequence). CDR3 length: 15 amino acids. The V gene lost 2 bases and the J gene lost 7 bases, with 12 bases spanning the gap. CDR3 nucleotides: TGTGCCAGCAGCTTATCGGGGATTGGGAATTCACCCCTCCACTTT. This sequence encodes CASSLSGIGNSPLHF.

CDR3 region: CASSLGEDNEQFF. The DNA for the CDR3 is TGTGCCAGCAGTTTGGGGGAGGACAATGAGCAGTTCTTC. The chain recombines TRBV12-3 or TRBV12-4 with TRBJ2-1; D may be TRBD2 (6 bases). V lost 3 bases and J lost 5, with 8 bases in between. This CDR3 is 13 amino acids long.

Points on this clone: This specimen includes other DNA sequences encoding the same CDR3. The chain uses TRBV27 and TRBJ1-1; TRBD1 is a possible D gene (5 bases). V was trimmed by 2 bases and J by 2 bases, leaving 9 bases between them. Germline assignment: CDR1 MNHEY and CDR2 SMNVEV (reference sequence). The CDR3 spans 14 residues. The CDR3 DNA sequence: TGTGCCAGCAGTTTAACTGGGGCTAACACTGAAGCTTTCTTT. This translates into CASSLTGANTEAFF.

The chain joins TRBV7-9 to TRBJ1-2; D is unclear. Germline V gene data show CDR1 as SEHNR and CDR2 as FQNEAQ (reference sequence). V shed 3 bases and J shed 5 bases, with 10 bases lying between them. CDR3 length: 13 residues. The CDR3 region is CASSFNLLYGYTF. The CDR3 nucleotides read TGTGCCAGCAGCTTCAACTTACTTTATGGCTACACCTTC.

The gene calls are TRBV11-2 and TRBJ2-3; no reliable D call. Per the germline V gene, CDR1 is SGHAT and CDR2 is FQNNGV. V lost 5 bases and J 4 bases, leaving 7 bases between the germline ends. The CDR3 extends over 12 amino acids. The CDR3 DNA reads as TGTGCCAGCAGCGCAGTGTCAGATACGCAGTATTTT. Amino acid sequence: CASSAVSDTQYF.

V usage is TRBV5-6 and J usage is TRBJ2-1, with a tentative D call TRBD2 (5 bases). Germline values: CDR1 SGHDT, CDR2 YYEEEE. The V end was cut by 1 base, the J end by 2 bases, with 7 bases between. The CDR3 spans 14 residues. The CDR3 protein is CASSLRGTYNEQFF. CDR3 sequence (DNA): TGTGCCAGCAGCTTGCGGGGAACCTACAATGAGCAGTTCTTC. Full variable domain (missing parts from reference TRBV5-6 and TRBJ2-1): DAGVTQSPTHLIKTRGQQVTLRCSPKSGHDTVSWYQQALGQGPQFIFQYYEEEERQRGNFPDRFSGHQFPNYSSELNVNALLLGDSALYLCASSLRGTYNEQFFGPGTRLTVL.

This chain uses TRBV5-3 with TRBJ1-5; perhaps TRBD1 as D (6 bases). TRBV5-3 is annotated as an ORF whose role is uncertain. This CDR3 region has 15 residues. The V end lost 0 bases, the J end lost 2 bases, and 9 bases lay between the germline ends. The CDR3 sequence is CARSLDRDGNQPQHF. The CDR3 DNA reads TGTGCCAGAAGCTTGGACAGGGATGGCAATCAGCCCCAGCATTTT.

This clone occurred once. The chain carries TRBV5-1 and TRBJ2-2, with 7 bases that match TRBD2. This CDR3 has 18 amino acids. CDR1 and CDR2 from the germline V gene are SGHRS and YFSETQ. With V trimmed by 0 bases and J by 1 base, 9 bases remained unmatched. The CDR3 DNA reads TGCGCCAGCAGCTTGGGATTGTTTGGCGGGGGGAACACCGGGGAGCTGTTTTTT. Amino acids: CASSLGLFGGGNTGELFF.

V is TRBV5-1 and J is TRBJ2-1, with a tentative D call TRBD1 (6 bases). V gave up 3 bases and J gave up 0 bases, with 10 bases separating them. The V gene's germline CDR1 is SGHRS and CDR2 YFSETQ. The CDR3 extends over 15 amino acids. CDR3 region: CASSSQGSSYNEQFF. CDR3 in DNA: TGCGCCAGCAGCTCACAGGGTAGCTCCTACAATGAGCAGTTCTTC.

The rearrangement uses TRBV14 and TRBJ1-2; D is undetermined. This CDR3 has 15 amino acids. Germline loops: CDR1 SGHDN, CDR2 FVKESK. Trimming shortened V by 1 base and J by 6 bases, and 15 bases separated the two germline ends. CDR3 sequence reads: CASSQVASRSHGYTF. The CDR3, as DNA: TGTGCCAGCAGCCAAGTTGCAAGTCGCAGTCATGGCTACACCTTC.

This chain links TRBV18 with TRBJ2-1; 8 positions agree with TRBD2. Germline CDR1 is KGHSH and CDR2 is LQKENI. CDR3 size: 16 residues. J gave up 3 bases and V 2 bases, and 6 bases lay outside the gene matches. CDR3 in amino acids: CASSPSSGTYYNEQFF. CDR3 bases: TGTGCCAGCTCACCAAGTAGCGGGACTTACTACAATGAGCAGTTCTTC.

The chain is built from TRBV6-1 and TRBJ1-1; a weak D match, TRBD1 (5 bases). V lost 3 bases and J lost 1, with 9 bases in between. CDR1 is MNHNS and CDR2 is SASEGT in the germline V gene. The CDR3 spans 14 residues. The CDR3 spells CASSEQGWNTEAFF. The CDR3 DNA sequence: TGTGCCAGCAGTGAGCAGGGATGGAACACTGAAGCTTTCTTT.